The source of this TCR beta chain is a study of blood T cell repertoires in COVID-19. Overall study context: COVID-19 samples from acute and convalescent phases originated in the United States, Italy and Spain. T cells, B-cell-depleted T cells, or PBMCs supplied cDNA or gDNA.

The CDR3 spans 15 residues. The germline CDR1 and CDR2 sequences are SGHTA and FQGTGA. After removal of 2 bases from V and 5 bases from J, the junction contained 4 bases not matched to a gene. Profiled with immunoSEQ multiplex PCR; TCRdb holds only in-frame clones, not every one. The sample yields a few hundred thousand clones, roughly 84% seen once. The sequence was collected from a man aged 25 to 45 with active or convalescent COVID-19. The sequenced material came from peripheral blood. The chain employs TRBV7-3 and TRBJ2-5, with 11 bases lining up with TRBD2. In DNA form, the CDR3 reads TGTGCCAGCAGCTTAGGTGGACTAGCGGGTGAGACCCAGTACTTC. Translating it yields CASSLGGLAGETQYF.